The clone carrying this T cell receptor (beta chain) turned up a few times. This entry is derived from a study of human T cells and chemical hapten exposure. V gave up 4 bases and J gave up 7 bases; unmatched junction bases: 9. The CDR3 is made up of 16 amino acids. Germline assignment: CDR1 KGHDR and CDR2 SFDVKD. Each CDR3 protein gets one entry after TCRdb re-called the RACE reads with MiXCR. The sample has fewer than 500,000 distinct CDR3 sequences, approximately 4.4% seen once; the top ten hold 2% to 2.5%. Time point given: patch test 1, 2 weeks after DPC sensitization. Described treatment: therapeutic diphenylcyclopropenone sensitization with weekly scalp DPC. Patch tests were applied only after blood draws.

The receptor's source is a woman aged 50 to 65 with alopecia areata. Some clones in this sample may be carry-over from other donors' samples. This chain links TRBV24-1 with TRBJ2-7; 13 bases are a match to TRBD2. The source was whole blood, collected in connection with sensitization to the hapten diphenylcyclopropenone (DPC). The CDR3 protein is CATSEAGTSGNREQYF. For the CDR3, the DNA is TGTGCCACCAGTGAGGCTGGGACTAGCGGGAACAGAGAGCAGTACTTC.